There are many counts of the clone carrying this T cell receptor beta chain. This record belongs to a study of neurological immune-mediated disorders. Documented time point: longitudinal time-point 1 (baseline). As for the cDNA, it was generated by 5'RACE with 10-nucleotide random UMIs. Every sequencing run generated over 170 million TCR-beta sequences from 15-18 subjects. TCRdb fed the 5' RACE reads into MiXCR, producing one record per CDR3 protein. The profile shows 60,000 to 90,000 distinct CDR3 sequences, more than 8.5% of them singletons. The CDR3 sequence is 16 residues long. Losses at the gene ends were 6 bases for V and 4 bases for J; bases not matched to a gene: 13.

V gene TRBV12-3 or TRBV12-4 combines with J gene TRBJ2-5; 8 bases agree with TRBD1. The sequenced material came from PBMCs. This sequence was found in a man aged 25-40 years in good health. This CDR3 reads CASRGPWTGQAETQYF. The CDR3 DNA follows: TGTGCCAGCAGGGGACCTTGGACGGGACAGGCAGAGACCCAGTACTTC.